The 20 T cell receptor beta chains in this list originate from one sample, sequenced in a study of cytomegalovirus exposure and HLA in healthy donors. Vbeta (60) and Jbeta (13) primers were used in the PCR. TCRdb keeps only in-frame clones here, not all; method: immunoSEQ multiplex PCR. The data contain tens of thousands of clones, less than 75% of them seen just once; the ten biggest clones take up about 6%. Material: PBMCs. The receptors here all came from a man between 25 and 39 years old in good health and CMV-seronegative.

This chain joins TRBV10-1 and TRBJ2-5; the match to TRBD1 covers 8 bases. Germline trimming cut 2 bases from V and 7 bases from J; bases unmatched to any gene: 12. CDR1 is WNHNN and CDR2 is SYGVQD in the germline V gene (reference sequence). There are 16 residues in the CDR3. The DNA for the CDR3 is TGCGCCAGCAGTGAGACAAGGACAGGGACCGGCCGGACCCAGTACTTC. Amino acid sequence: CASSETRTGTGRTQYF.

This clone showed up just a few times. The J gene is TRBJ2-7, the V gene TRBV29-1, with 9 positions matching TRBD2. This CDR3 has 12 amino acids. Germline CDR1 reads SQVTM; CDR2 reads ANQGSEA. The CDR3 DNA follows: TGCAGTGCCGGGACTAGCCATAGCGAGCAGTACTTC. Translated, it gives CSAGTSHSEQYF.

In its sample, this clone was seen once. The DNA for the CDR3 is TGTGCCAGCAGTGAAAACCCGGGACAGGGAGTCGAGCAGTACTTC. Protein sequence: CASSENPGQGVEQYF. V is TRBV6-1 and J is TRBJ2-7, with 9 bases identical to TRBD1. The germline gives CDR1 MNHNS, CDR2 SASEGT. Losses at the gene ends were 2 bases for V and 6 bases for J; bases not matched to a gene: 8. The CDR3 runs to 15 residues.

The chain has TRBV25-1 and TRBJ2-6; D possibly corresponds to TRBD1 (5 bases). Germline V lookup: CDR1 MGHDK, CDR2 SYGVNS. Trimming removed 1 base at V and 0 bases at J, with 13 bases between. The CDR3 has 18 residues. For the CDR3, the DNA is TGTGCCAGCAGTGAATCCCGAAGGGGAAACTCTGGGGCCAACGTCCTGACTTTC. It translates to CASSESRRGNSGANVLTF. The full variable domain, with the rest looked up from reference TRBV25-1 and TRBJ2-6, is EADIYQTPRYLVIGTGKKITLECSQTMGHDKMYWYQQDPGMELHLIHYSYGVNSTEKGDLSSESTVSRIRTEHFPLTLESARPSHTSQYLCASSESRRGNSGANVLTFGAGSRLTVL.

CDR3: CASSAKLAVGDNEQFF. CDR3 DNA: TGTGCCAGCAGCGCAAAACTAGCGGTAGGGGACAATGAGCAGTTCTTC. V and J are TRBV9 and TRBJ2-1; 8 bases are shared with TRBD2. CDR3 length: 16 amino acids. V lost 3 bases, J lost 5 bases, and 10 bases stayed unmatched. Germline V gives CDR1 SGDLS, CDR2 YYNGEE.

A few counts support this clone. The rearrangement uses TRBV5-4 and TRBJ1-1; TRBD1 matches 8 bases. Trimming removed 3 bases from V and 2 bases from J; junction bases left unmatched: 9. The length of the CDR3 is 16 residues. Germline V lookup: CDR1 SGHNT, CDR2 YYREEE (reference sequence). The DNA of the CDR3 is TGTGCCAGCAGCTACGACCCGGGACAGGTTAACACTGAAGCTTTCTTT. It specifies CASSYDPGQVNTEAFF.

The rearrangement uses TRBV9 and TRBJ2-3, with unresolved D. V shed 0 bases and J shed 5 bases, with 16 bases lying between them. CDR3 length: 16 residues. Germline lookup yields CDR1 SGDLS and CDR2 YYNGEE. As DNA, the CDR3 is TGTGCCAGCAGCGTAGCTTCCTCACTGCTCGGAGATACGCAGTATTTT. It specifies CASSVASSLLGDTQYF.

The chain has TRBV5-1 and TRBJ1-2, with 10 positions matching TRBD1. The V gene's germline CDR1 is SGHRS and CDR2 YFSETQ. CDR3 size: 16 residues. Trimming took 4 bases from V and 4 from J; bases not matched to a gene: 10. The CDR3 spells CASSPDRQGAGYGYTF. CDR3 bases: TGCGCCAGCAGCCCGGATAGACAGGGGGCCGGCTATGGCTACACCTTC.

This clone has only a few counts. The chain uses TRBV7-9 and TRBJ1-5; D is possibly TRBD1 (5 bases). Per germline, CDR1 SEHNR and CDR2 FQNEAQ (reference sequence). The CDR3 is made up of 14 amino acids. V shed 3 bases and J shed 3 bases, with 9 bases lying between them. The CDR3 spells CASSFGTINQPQHF. CDR3 DNA sequence: TGTGCCAGCAGCTTCGGGACTATCAATCAGCCCCAGCATTTT.

The sample holds a few counts of this clone. The chain uses TRBV5-4 and TRBJ2-2; the match to TRBD2 covers 15 bases. The germline CDR1 and CDR2 sequences are SGHNT and YYREEE (reference sequence). The CDR3 contains 19 residues. With V trimmed by 2 bases and J by 1 base, 6 bases remained unmatched. The CDR3 DNA is TGTGCCAGCAGCTTCCCTGGACTAGCGGGAGGGGGGAACACCGGGGAGCTGTTTTTT. Its protein product is CASSFPGLAGGGNTGELFF.

The chain uses TRBV18 and TRBJ2-2; 10 nucleotides line up with TRBD1. The CDR3 runs to 16 residues. V lost 3 bases and J lost 2; bases outside the gene matches: 3. Germline V gene data show CDR1 as KGHSH and CDR2 as LQKENI. The CDR3 sequence: CASSPQTGGNTGELFF. CDR3 DNA sequence: TGTGCCAGCTCACCGCAGACAGGGGGCAACACCGGGGAGCTGTTTTTT.

This rearrangement joins TRBV6-1 to TRBJ2-7; perhaps TRBD2 as D (6 bases). V lost 4 bases, J lost 5 bases, and 15 bases lay in between. CDR1 is MNHNS, CDR2 SASEGT, per germline. CDR3 length: 14 residues. CDR3 DNA sequence: TGTGCCAGCAGTGGCCGGCGGGGCAGGGACGAGCAGTACTTC. Translating it yields CASSGRRGRDEQYF.

In this sample, this clone turned up once. The chain couples TRBV25-1 to TRBJ2-2; 7 positions match TRBD1. CDR1 MGHDK and CDR2 SYGVNS come from the germline V gene. The CDR3 sequence is 12 residues long. The V and J ends lost 6 bases and 5 bases, in that order; junction bases with no gene match: 0. The CDR3 DNA sequence: TGTGCCAGCAGCAGGGGGACCGGGGAGCTGTTTTTT. It translates to CASSRGTGELFF. The full variable domain, rest sourced from reference TRBV25-1 and TRBJ2-2, is EADIYQTPRYLVIGTGKKITLECSQTMGHDKMYWYQQDPGMELHLIHYSYGVNSTEKGDLSSESTVSRIRTEHFPLTLESARPSHTSQYLCASSRGTGELFFGEGSRLTVL.

The rearrangement links TRBV10-2 to TRBJ1-1, with a tentative D call TRBD1 (5 bases). V was cut by 10 bases and J by 3 bases, with 21 bases left in between. This CDR3 spans 15 amino acids. CDR1 is WSHSY, CDR2 SAAADI, per germline. Here the CDR3 reads CATRLGAYGDTEAFF. As DNA, the CDR3 is TGCGCCACGCGTTTAGGGGCCTATGGTGACACTGAAGCTTTCTTT.

The rearrangement uses TRBV28 and TRBJ2-1; 14 bases match TRBD2. Trimming took 4 bases from V and 3 from J; bases not matched to a gene: 2. Germline CDR1 and CDR2: MDHEN and SYDVKM. The CDR3 totals 16 residues. This CDR3 reads CASSSGLAGGYNEQFF. The CDR3 DNA reads as TGTGCCAGCAGTTCCGGACTAGCGGGAGGCTACAATGAGCAGTTCTTC.

The V and J genes are TRBV6-1 and TRBJ1-1; maybe TRBD1 (6 bases). V lost 5 bases and J 1 base, leaving 11 bases between the germline ends. Per germline, CDR1 MNHNS and CDR2 SASEGT. The CDR3 has 14 residues. CDR3 DNA: TGTGCCAGCAGTCGGGACATACGGAACACTGAAGCTTTCTTT. Translation gives CASSRDIRNTEAFF.

The V gene is TRBV30, the J gene TRBJ2-7; D is ambiguous. The germline CDR1 and CDR2 sequences are GTSNPN and SVGIG (reference sequence). The germline V and J ends were trimmed by 1 base and 2 bases, with 6 bases remaining between them. CDR3 size: 12 residues. CDR3 sequence reads: CAWSDTPYEQYF. The DNA for the CDR3 is TGTGCCTGGAGTGACACCCCCTACGAGCAGTACTTC.

The chain is built from TRBV7-9 and TRBJ2-3; 9 bases agree with TRBD2. Trimming cost V 3 bases and J 0 bases; bases outside gene matches: 10. The CDR3 is 18 residues long. The germline CDR1 and CDR2 sequences are SEHNR and FQNEAQ (reference sequence). The CDR3: CASSLAPISGGSTDTQYF. The CDR3 DNA reads as TGTGCCAGCAGCTTGGCCCCTATTAGCGGGGGAAGCACAGATACGCAGTATTTT.

This clone showed up just a few times. CDR3 sequence reads: CASSLLAGMFF. CDR3 nucleotide sequence: TGTGCCAGCAGTCTACTAGCGGGGATGTTCTTC. The genes are TRBV25-1 and TRBJ2-1, with 10 bases identical to TRBD2. This CDR3 spans 11 amino acids. V was pared by 5 bases and J by 15 bases, with 4 bases of the junction left unmatched. Germline CDR1 reads MGHDK; CDR2 reads SYGVNS.

The CDR3: CASSSRRELVRETQYF. Written as DNA, the CDR3 is TGCGCCAGCAGCAGCCGCCGGGAATTGGTTAGAGAGACCCAGTACTTC. This chain joins TRBV5-1 and TRBJ2-5; D possibly corresponds to TRBD2 (5 bases). V was pared by 4 bases and J by 4 bases, with 20 bases between. Germline V CDR1 and CDR2: SGHRS, YFSETQ. CDR3 length: 16 amino acids.